Listed below are T cell receptor beta chains from one sample, sequenced in a study of shared clonotypes between healthy human individuals. Sequencing used immunoSEQ multiplex PCR; TCRdb keeps in-frame clones, though not all of them. The sample records roughly 770,000 clones, 96% being singletons. Sequenced sample: naive CD8+ T cells sorted from blood. These receptors all come from a man between 25 and 39 years old in good health. CDR3s include the opening cysteine and the closing phenylalanine or tryptophan. A D gene is named only where the DNA matches it firmly. Size tells how often a clone was seen (once, few, many) or the class of an expanded clone, and some rows leave it out.

TRBV9,.,.,TRBJ2-7,TGTGCCAGCAGCTCCGATGAGTACGAGCAGTACTTC,CASSSDEYEQYF
TRBV5-6,.,.,TRBJ1-5,TGTGCCAGCAGCTTGGAGGATAGCAATCAGCCCCAGCATTTT,CASSLEDSNQPQHF
TRBV28,once,.,TRBJ1-2,TGTGCCAGCACTCAAAGGGAGGGGCTGGATGGCTACACCTTC,CASTQREGLDGYTF
TRBV9,once,.,TRBJ2-1,TGTGCCAGCAGCGTAGGAAGCGGTGAGCAGTTCTTC,CASSVGSGEQFF
TRBV5-1,.,.,TRBJ1-4,TGCGCCAGCAGTATTGACCCGGGGGGGATGAATGAAAAACTGTTTTTT,CASSIDPGGMNEKLFF
TRBV28,.,.,TRBJ1-1,TGTGCCAGCAGTCGATTGAGGACAGACATGAACACTGAAGCTTTCTTT,CASSRLRTDMNTEAFF
TRBV7-9,.,.,TRBJ1-4,TGTGCCAGCAGCTTAGCGCCGGAACCAACTAATGAAAAACTGTTTTTT,CASSLAPEPTNEKLFF
TRBV4-3,once,.,TRBJ2-2,TGCGCCAGCAGCCAGAATGACTACGGGGAGCTGTTTTTT,CASSQNDYGELFF
TRBV30,.,TRBD2,TRBJ2-3,TGTGCCTGGAGTGTAGCGGGGGGCACAGATACGCAGTATTTT,CAWSVAGGTDTQYF
TRBV5-4,.,.,TRBJ2-1,TGTGCCAGCAGCCTTTATTTTAGCGGTAGCTCCTACAATGAGCAGTTCTTC,CASSLYFSGSSYNEQFF
TRBV4-1,.,.,TRBJ1-1,TGCGCCAGCAGCCAAGAAGTGGGGGCAGACACTGAAGCTTTCTTT,CASSQEVGADTEAFF
TRBV7-2,.,TRBD2,TRBJ2-1,TGTGCCAGCAGCCCCGGGACTAGCGGGAGCCTCGGGAGAGATGAGCAGTTCTTC,CASSPGTSGSLGRDEQFF
TRBV7-7,.,.,TRBJ2-5,TGTGCCAGCAGCTTAGAGGGGCAAGAGACCCAGTACTTC,CASSLEGQETQYF
TRBV9,.,.,TRBJ1-5,TGTGCCAGCAGCTCAACGGGAGGGTTTAATCAGCCCCAGCATTTT,CASSSTGGFNQPQHF
TRBV28,.,TRBD1,TRBJ2-6,TGTGCCAGCAGTCCGGGGTACAGGGGAGTCTCTGGGGCCAACGTCCTGACTTTC,CASSPGYRGVSGANVLTF
TRBV2,.,.,TRBJ2-5,TGTGCCAGCGGGACCCAGGGGCTAGGGGAGACCCAGTACTTC,CASGTQGLGETQYF
TRBV14,.,.,TRBJ2-7,TGTGCCAGCAGCCAAGTGTTCACGGGGAATCGCTACGAGCAGTACTTC,CASSQVFTGNRYEQYF
TRBV7-9,.,TRBD1,TRBJ2-7,TGTGCCAGCAGCTTAGAGGGACAGGGGATCTACGAGCAGTACTTC,CASSLEGQGIYEQYF
TRBV29-1,.,.,TRBJ2-7,TGCAGCGTTGAAAGGGAGGGGCAGGGGGATACATCCTACGAGCAGTACTTC,CSVEREGQGDTSYEQYF
TRBV6-6,.,.,TRBJ2-7,TGTGCCAGCAGGGCCGACTCGACAGGCCCCGAGCAGTACTTC,CASRADSTGPEQYF
TRBV19,.,.,TRBJ1-2,TGTGCCAGCGCCGGGGGAAATTACTATGGCTACACCTTC,CASAGGNYYGYTF
TRBV5-1,.,.,TRBJ1-1,TGCGCCAGCAGCCTCGATCTCCGGGGGAACCTGAGGGCTTTCTTT,CASSLDLRGNLRAFF
TRBV14,.,.,TRBJ2-7,TGTGCCAGCAGCGTTGACGGGACTGTCGTACACGAGCAGTACTTC,CASSVDGTVVHEQYF
TRBV10-3,.,TRBD1,TRBJ2-3,TGTGCCATCAGTGACGGACAGGGGGCTTATACGCAGTATTTT,CAISDGQGAYTQYF
TRBV2,.,.,TRBJ2-3,TGTGCCAGCAGTGACTCCCGGGGCACAGATACGCAGTATTTT,CASSDSRGTDTQYF
TRBV18,.,.,TRBJ1-4,TGTGCCAGCTCACCCTACGGGGGTTTGGAAAAACTGTTTTTT,CASSPYGGLEKLFF
TRBV7-9,.,TRBD1,TRBJ1-4,TGTGCCAGCACCTCACCAGAGGGACAGGGAGTCACAACTAATGAAAAACTGTTTTTT,CASTSPEGQGVTTNEKLFF
TRBV5-1,.,TRBD2,TRBJ2-1,TGCGCCAGCAGCTTGGAATGGACTAGCGGCTACAATGAGCAGTTCTTC,CASSLEWTSGYNEQFF
TRBV4-1,.,.,TRBJ1-3,TGCGCCAGCAGCCAAGCAGGCACGGGAGCCGCAAACACCATATATTTT,CASSQAGTGAANTIYF
TRBV7-6,.,TRBD2,TRBJ2-1,TGTGCCAGCAGCTTCGGGACTAGCGGGAGCCGCTCCTACAATGAGCAGTTCTTC,CASSFGTSGSRSYNEQFF
TRBV30,.,.,TRBJ2-7,TGTGCCTGGAGTCCTGGGCTCGAGCAGTACTTC,CAWSPGLEQYF
TRBV5-4,.,TRBD1,TRBJ2-3,TGTGCCAGCAGCTACTGGACAGGGTCGGGCACAGATACGCAGTATTTT,CASSYWTGSGTDTQYF